A selection of T cell receptor beta chains follows, all from one sample in a study of T cells expressing NK-cell markers. From the 5' RACE reads, TCRdb lists one entry per CDR3 protein and no DNA. The sample table includes some 500,000 distinct CDR3 sequences. Sequenced input: blood T cells: a sorted CD56 or NKG2C T cell subset, CD4+ or CD8+ T cells, or bulk PBMC T cells (not recorded which). These receptors all come from a woman aged 45-59 years in good health. Each CDR3 is given with its conserved first and last residue.

V: TRBV24-1
J: TRBJ2-1
length: 14
CDR3: CATGKDRVYNEQFF

V: TRBV5-8
J: TRBJ2-2
length: 19
CDR3: CASNPFGLAGAPNTGELFF

V: TRBV3-1
J: TRBJ2-1
length: 17
CDR3: CASSETRLAGVGNEQFF

V: TRBV11-2
J: TRBJ1-1
length: 14
CDR3: CASNTGTGGTEAFF

V: TRBV29-1
J: TRBJ1-3
length: 13
CDR3: CSVRQYSGNTIYF

V: TRBV6-1
J: TRBJ1-2
length: 12
CDR3: CASRAKGEGYTF

V: TRBV30
J: TRBJ1-2
length: 13
CDR3: CAWSVQQGTGYTF

V: TRBV5-1
J: TRBJ2-1
length: 16
CDR3: CASSLARQEFFNEQFF

V: TRBV12-3/TRBV12-4
J: TRBJ1-5
length: 12
CDR3: CASQTGRQPQHF

V: TRBV11-2
J: TRBJ2-7
length: 13
CDR3: CASRPRGLYEQYF

V: TRBV6-5
J: TRBJ1-4
length: 16
CDR3: CASSYVAGTGREKLFF

V: TRBV5-1
J: TRBJ1-2
length: 12
CDR3: CASSLDSYGYTF